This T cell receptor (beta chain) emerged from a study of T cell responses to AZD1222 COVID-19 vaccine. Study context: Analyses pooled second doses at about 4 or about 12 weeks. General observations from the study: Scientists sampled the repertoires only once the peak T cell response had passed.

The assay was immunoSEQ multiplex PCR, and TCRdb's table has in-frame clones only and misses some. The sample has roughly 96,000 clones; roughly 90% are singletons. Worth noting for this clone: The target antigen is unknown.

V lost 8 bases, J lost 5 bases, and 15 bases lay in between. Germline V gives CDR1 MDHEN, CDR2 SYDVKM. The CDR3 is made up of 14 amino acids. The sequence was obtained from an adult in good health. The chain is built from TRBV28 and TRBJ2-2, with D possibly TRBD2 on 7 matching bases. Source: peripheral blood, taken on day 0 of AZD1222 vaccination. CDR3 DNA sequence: TGTGCCAGCTCTGGGGGGGGCAATACCGGGGAGCTGTTTTTT. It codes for CASSGGGNTGELFF.